One and the same sample provided the 5 T cell receptor beta chains below, sequenced in a study of T-cell reconstitution after alpha-beta-depleted transplantation in children. During its preparation, the TCRbeta library received unique molecular identifiers. TCRdb re-called the PCR reads through MiXCR, storing one row per CDR3 protein. The sample lists roughly 790,000 distinct CDR3 sequences, approximately 15% occurring once. The material was PBMCs, mostly from graft donor cells, obtained 360 days after TCRalphabeta/CD19-depleted stem cell transplant. These TCRs come from a male patient under 18 who had a stem cell transplant for acute lymphoblastic leukemia, so the T cells may come from the graft donor.

This clonotype has a handful of counts. This could be a read error, since a much larger clone is one nucleotide away. V is TRBV7-9 and J is TRBJ2-2, with D perhaps matching TRBD2 (5 bases). CDR3 length equals 12 residues. Germline CDR1 is SEHNR and CDR2 is FQNEAQ (reference sequence). The V gene lost 6 bases and the J gene lost 6 bases, with 8 bases spanning the gap. The CDR3 loop is CASRFGAGELFF. The CDR3 DNA reads TGTGCCAGCAGGTTCGGGGCCGGGGAGCTGTTTTTT. The full variable domain, with the rest looked up from reference TRBV7-9 and TRBJ2-2, is DTGVSQNPRHKITKRGQNVTFRCDPISEHNRLYWYRQTLGQGPEFLTYFQNEAQLEKSRLLSDRFSAERPKGSFSTLEIQRTEQGDSAMYLCASRFGAGELFFGEGSRLTVL.

At least ten counts were recorded for this clonotype. This sequence joins TRBV20-1 and TRBJ2-1; D tentatively fits TRBD1 or TRBD2 (5 bases each). Germline CDR1 reads DFQATT; CDR2 reads SNEGSKA (reference sequence). CDR3 length: 12 amino acids. V lost 6 bases to trimming and J lost 5 bases, with 11 bases between them. The CDR3: CSAGRGHNEQFF. CDR3 DNA: TGCAGTGCAGGCCGGGGACACAATGAGCAGTTCTTC.

Here the CDR3 DNA reads TGTGCCAGCAGTTACGCGGGGACCTCTACGCGGGGGCAGTATTTT. This encodes CASSYAGTSTRGQYF. The chain has TRBV6-2 or TRBV6-3 and TRBJ2-3; a weak D match, TRBD2 (6 bases). This CDR3 contains 15 residues. The germline V and J ends were trimmed by 2 bases and 11 bases, with 20 bases remaining between them. Germline V lookup: CDR1 MNHEY, CDR2 SVGEGT.

The V gene is TRBV7-2, the J gene TRBJ2-7; a weak D match, TRBD2 (5 bases). Germline V gene sequence: CDR1 SGHTA, CDR2 FQGNSA. This CDR3 has 14 amino acids. The ends were cut back, 5 bases at V and 5 bases at J, with 16 bases in the middle. The CDR3 loop is CASSKTRAANEQYF. The CDR3 DNA follows: TGTGCCAGCAGCAAAACGAGGGCGGCGAACGAGCAGTACTTC.

This sequence joins TRBV3-1 and TRBJ2-7; TRBD2 matches at 8 bases. From germline, CDR1 is LGHDT and CDR2 YNNKEL (reference sequence). The CDR3 totals 15 residues. V lost 1 base, J lost 6 bases, and 8 bases stayed unmatched. The CDR3 loop is CASSQAAGGVGEQYF. The CDR3 DNA is TGTGCCAGCAGCCAAGCTGCGGGAGGTGTGGGCGAGCAGTACTTC.